This T cell receptor beta chain comes out of a study of shared clonotypes between healthy human individuals. Sorted-subset replicate PCRs used 200 ng DNA, about 30,000 T cell genomes. Data came from immunoSEQ multiplex PCR; TCRdb stores just in-frame clones and leaves some out. The data contain hundreds of thousands of clones, 96% of them singletons. Terminally differentiated effector memory CD45RA+ cells were excluded from the naive CD8 cells, which were CD45RO-negative and positively selected for CCR7. All donors were Caucasian adults living in Nashville, Tennessee. The study, taken as a whole, reports: Approximately 5% was the fraction of naive CD4 clonotypes found shared across a few donors. Naive subsets tended to show greater estimated richness than memory subsets.

As to this clone: Its specificity is not known.

V was shortened by 3 bases and J by 2 bases, with 14 bases between the two germline ends. The CDR3 loop spans 15 amino acids. The germline V gene has CDR1 MDHEN and CDR2 SYDVKM. The rearrangement uses TRBV28 and TRBJ2-7, with no clear D. The sequence came from a man aged 30-40 years in good health. Sequenced sample: naive CD8+ T cells sorted from blood. This CDR3 reads CASSFRVGSTYEQYF. CDR3 coding DNA: TGTGCCAGCAGTTTTCGAGTAGGCTCAACCTACGAGCAGTACTTC.